The TCR beta chain described here comes from a study of blood T cell repertoires in COVID-19. CDR1 is LGHDT and CDR2 is YNNKEL in the germline V gene (reference sequence). The V and J ends lost 4 bases and 2 bases, in that order; junction bases with no gene match: 4. The CDR3 covers 14 residues. The table came from immunoSEQ multiplex PCR; TCRdb's copy has only in-frame clones and leaves some out. This sample yields approximately 140,000 clones, of which around four fifths are seen a single time; about 2.6% belongs to the top ten. The TCR was taken from a man aged 35-49 years with acute COVID-19. The rearrangement joins TRBV3-1 (or the pseudogene TRBV3-2) to TRBJ1-2; 7 nucleotides match TRBD1. Sequenced sample: PBMCs or T cells enriched from blood (not recorded which). The CDR3 loop is CASSPTQGNYGYTF. DNA for the CDR3: TGTGCCAGCAGCCCAACACAGGGGAACTATGGCTACACCTTC.